This T cell receptor (beta chain) appears in the sequencing data of a study of beta chain features in type 1 diabetes. The wider study: Researchers looked at 107,917,701 sorted cells across all samples. The study's findings and limits: Moderate but significant shortening of TCRB CDR3s was recorded in all four CD4+ subsets from Type 1 diabetes patients.

Via the markers CD45RO/CCR7/CD25/CD127/CD95/CD27, stem cell-like memory, regulatory, central memory and naive CD4+ cells were sorted. Concerning this clone: The antigen is undetermined.

Every bit of the isolated RNA underwent reverse transcription, so sequencing read expressed TCRB transcripts. Repertoires were generated with immunoSEQ multiplex PCR, while TCRdb's copy carries only in-frame clones and drops some. The profile covers roughly 150,000 clones, with approximately 7.8% appearing a single time and about 0.9% taken by the ten largest. With 5 bases removed from V and 7 bases from J, the gap between germline ends came to 9 bases. In germline, CDR1 is DFQATT, CDR2 SNEGSKA (reference sequence). This CDR3 spans 11 amino acids. The receptor was derived from a woman aged 40 to 50 with type 1 diabetes. The chain is built from TRBV20-1 and TRBJ2-1; D remains ambiguous. Sequenced sample: central memory CD4+ T cells from blood. The CDR3 sequence is CSARFGNEQFF. For the CDR3, the DNA is TGCAGTGCTCGATTCGGGAATGAGCAGTTCTTC.